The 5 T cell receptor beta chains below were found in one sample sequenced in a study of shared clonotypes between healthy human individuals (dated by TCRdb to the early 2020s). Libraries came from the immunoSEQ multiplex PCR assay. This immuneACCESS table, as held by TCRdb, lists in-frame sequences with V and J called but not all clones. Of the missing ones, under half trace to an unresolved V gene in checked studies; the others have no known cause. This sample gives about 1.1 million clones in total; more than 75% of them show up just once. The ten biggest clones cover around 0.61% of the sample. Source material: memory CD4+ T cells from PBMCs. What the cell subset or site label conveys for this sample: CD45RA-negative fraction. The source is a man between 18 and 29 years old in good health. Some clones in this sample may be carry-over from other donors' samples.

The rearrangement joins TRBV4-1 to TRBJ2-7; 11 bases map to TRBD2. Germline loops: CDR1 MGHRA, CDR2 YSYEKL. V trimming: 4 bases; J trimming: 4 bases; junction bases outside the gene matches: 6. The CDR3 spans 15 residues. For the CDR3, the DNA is TGCGCCAGCAGCCCCGATAGCGGGAGGGCATACGAGCAGTACTTC. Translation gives CASSPDSGRAYEQYF.

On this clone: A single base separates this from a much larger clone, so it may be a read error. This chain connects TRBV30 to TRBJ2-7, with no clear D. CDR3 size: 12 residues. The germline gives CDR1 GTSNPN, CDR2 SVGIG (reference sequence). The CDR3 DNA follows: TGTTCCTGGGGTCGACACCTCTACGAGCAGTACTTC. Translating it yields CSWGRHLYEQYF.

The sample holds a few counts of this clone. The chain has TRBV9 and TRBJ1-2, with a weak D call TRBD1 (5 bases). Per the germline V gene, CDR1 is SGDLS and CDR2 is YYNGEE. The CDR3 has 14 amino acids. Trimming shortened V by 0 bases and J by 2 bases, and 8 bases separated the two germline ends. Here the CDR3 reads CASSVGGSNYGYTF. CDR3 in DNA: TGTGCCAGCAGCGTAGGGGGGTCGAACTATGGCTACACCTTC.

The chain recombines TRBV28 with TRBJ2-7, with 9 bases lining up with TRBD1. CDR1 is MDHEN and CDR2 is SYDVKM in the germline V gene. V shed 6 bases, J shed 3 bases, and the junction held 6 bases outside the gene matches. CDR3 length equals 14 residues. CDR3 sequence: CASSYRDRVYEQYF. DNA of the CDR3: TGTGCCAGCAGCTACCGGGACAGGGTCTACGAGCAGTACTTC.

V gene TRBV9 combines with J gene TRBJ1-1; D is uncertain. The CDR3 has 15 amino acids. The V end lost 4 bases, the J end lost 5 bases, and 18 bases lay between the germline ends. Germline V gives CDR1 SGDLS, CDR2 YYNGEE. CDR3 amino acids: CASSPYSLSETEAFF. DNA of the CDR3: TGTGCCAGCAGCCCCTACTCTCTCTCGGAAACTGAAGCTTTCTTT.